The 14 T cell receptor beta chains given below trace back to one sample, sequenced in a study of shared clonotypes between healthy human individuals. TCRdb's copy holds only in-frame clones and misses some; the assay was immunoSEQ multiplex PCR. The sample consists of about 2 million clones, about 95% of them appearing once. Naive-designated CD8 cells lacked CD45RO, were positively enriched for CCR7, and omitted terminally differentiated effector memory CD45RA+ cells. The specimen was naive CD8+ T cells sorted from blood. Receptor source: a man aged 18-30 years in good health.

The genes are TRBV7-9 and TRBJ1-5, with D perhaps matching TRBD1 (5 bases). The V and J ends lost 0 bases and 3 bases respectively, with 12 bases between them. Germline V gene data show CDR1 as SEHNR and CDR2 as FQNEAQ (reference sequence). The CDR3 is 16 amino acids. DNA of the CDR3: TGTGCCAGCAGCTTAGCGCTAACGGACACCAATCAGCCCCAGCATTTT. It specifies CASSLALTDTNQPQHF.

The CDR3 here is CASSEEMSGELFF. Here the CDR3 DNA reads TGTGCCAGCAGTGAAGAGATGTCCGGGGAGCTGTTTTTT. The J gene is TRBJ2-2, the V gene TRBV6-1; no clear D. Deletions cut 1 base from V and 6 bases from J, with 6 bases between. CDR3 length: 13 amino acids. Germline lookup yields CDR1 MNHNS and CDR2 SASEGT.

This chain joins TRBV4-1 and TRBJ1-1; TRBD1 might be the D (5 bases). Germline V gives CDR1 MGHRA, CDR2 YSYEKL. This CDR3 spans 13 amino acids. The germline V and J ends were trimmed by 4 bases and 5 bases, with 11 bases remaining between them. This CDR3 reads CASSPGRRTEAFF. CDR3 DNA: TGCGCCAGCAGCCCAGGGAGGCGTACTGAAGCTTTCTTT.

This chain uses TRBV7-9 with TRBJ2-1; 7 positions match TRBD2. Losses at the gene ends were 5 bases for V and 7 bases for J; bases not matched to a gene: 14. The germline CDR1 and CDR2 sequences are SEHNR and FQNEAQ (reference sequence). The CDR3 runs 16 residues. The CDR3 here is CASSPVGGLAVNEQFF. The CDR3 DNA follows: TGTGCCAGCAGCCCAGTCGGCGGGCTAGCGGTAAATGAGCAGTTCTTC.

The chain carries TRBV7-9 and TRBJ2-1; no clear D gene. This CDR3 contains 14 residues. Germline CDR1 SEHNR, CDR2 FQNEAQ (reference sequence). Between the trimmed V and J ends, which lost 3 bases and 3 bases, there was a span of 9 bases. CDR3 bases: TGTGCCAGCAGCTTTACAAACAACTACAATGAGCAGTTCTTC. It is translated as CASSFTNNYNEQFF.

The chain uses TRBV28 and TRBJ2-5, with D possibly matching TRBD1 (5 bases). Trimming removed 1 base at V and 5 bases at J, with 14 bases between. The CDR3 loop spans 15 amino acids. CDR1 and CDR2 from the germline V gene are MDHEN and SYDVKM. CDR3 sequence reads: CASSLSWGPVETQYF. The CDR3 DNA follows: TGTGCCAGCAGTTTATCGTGGGGCCCTGTGGAGACCCAGTACTTC.

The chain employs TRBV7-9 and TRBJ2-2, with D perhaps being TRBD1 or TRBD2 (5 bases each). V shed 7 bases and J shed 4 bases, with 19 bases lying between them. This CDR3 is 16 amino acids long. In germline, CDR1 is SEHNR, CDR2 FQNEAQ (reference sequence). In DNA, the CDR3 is TGTGCCAGCACCATTAGTGGGGACCAACTCACCGGGGAGCTGTTTTTT. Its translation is CASTISGDQLTGELFF.

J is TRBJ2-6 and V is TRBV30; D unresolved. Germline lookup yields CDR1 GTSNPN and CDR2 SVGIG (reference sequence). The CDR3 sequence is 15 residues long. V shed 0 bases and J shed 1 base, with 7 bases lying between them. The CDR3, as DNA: TGTGCCTGGAGTGTACTCGGGTCTGGGGCCAACGTCCTGACTTTC. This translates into CAWSVLGSGANVLTF. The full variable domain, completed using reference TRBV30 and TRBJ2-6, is SQTIHQWPATLVQPVGSPLSLECTVEGTSNPNLYWYRQAAGRGLQLLFYSVGIGQISSEVPQNLSASRPQDRQFILSSKKLLLSDSGFYLCAWSVLGSGANVLTFGAGSRLTVL.

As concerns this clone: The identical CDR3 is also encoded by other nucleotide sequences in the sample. This CDR3 reads CASSSTGDYGYTF. In nucleotides, the CDR3 is TGTGCCAGCAGCTCAACAGGGGACTATGGCTACACCTTC. The rearrangement links TRBV13 to TRBJ1-2, with TRBD1 identical over 7 bases. Trimming removed 4 bases from V and 3 bases from J; junction bases left unmatched: 2. The CDR3 consists of 13 residues. In germline, CDR1 is PRHDT, CDR2 FYEKMQ (reference sequence). Combining the CDR3 with reference TRBV13 and TRBJ1-2 gives the whole variable domain AAGVIQSPRHLIKEKRETATLKCYPIPRHDTVYWYQQGPGQDPQFLISFYEKMQSDKGSIPDRFSAQQFSDYHSELNMSSLELGDSALYFCASSSTGDYGYTFGSGTRLTVV.

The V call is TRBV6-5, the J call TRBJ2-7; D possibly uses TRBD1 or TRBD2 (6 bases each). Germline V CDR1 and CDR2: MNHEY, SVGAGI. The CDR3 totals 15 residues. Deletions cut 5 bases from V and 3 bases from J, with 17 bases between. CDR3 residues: CASSQTGGVFYEQYF. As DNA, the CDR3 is TGTGCCAGCAGTCAGACAGGAGGGGTCTTCTACGAGCAGTACTTC.

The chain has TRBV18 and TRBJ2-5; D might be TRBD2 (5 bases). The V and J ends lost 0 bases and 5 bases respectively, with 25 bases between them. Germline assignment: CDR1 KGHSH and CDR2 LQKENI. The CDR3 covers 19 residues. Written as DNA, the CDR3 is TGTGCCAGCTCACCACCAGGAGGTATACGCGCGGGCGCCAACGAGACCCAGTACTTC. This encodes CASSPPGGIRAGANETQYF.

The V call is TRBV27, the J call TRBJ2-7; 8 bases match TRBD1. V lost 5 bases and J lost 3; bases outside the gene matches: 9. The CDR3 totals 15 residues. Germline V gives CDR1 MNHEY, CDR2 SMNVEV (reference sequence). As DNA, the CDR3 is TGTGCCAGCAGTGCTTCAGGGGGCCAATACTACGAGCAGTACTTC. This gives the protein CASSASGGQYYEQYF.

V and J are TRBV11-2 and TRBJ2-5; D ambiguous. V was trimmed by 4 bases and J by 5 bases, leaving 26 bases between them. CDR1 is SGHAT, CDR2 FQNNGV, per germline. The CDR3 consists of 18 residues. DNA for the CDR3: TGTGCCAGCAGCTCCGATAAAGACCCCCGTATTTGGGCGGAGACCCAGTACTTC. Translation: CASSSDKDPRIWAETQYF.

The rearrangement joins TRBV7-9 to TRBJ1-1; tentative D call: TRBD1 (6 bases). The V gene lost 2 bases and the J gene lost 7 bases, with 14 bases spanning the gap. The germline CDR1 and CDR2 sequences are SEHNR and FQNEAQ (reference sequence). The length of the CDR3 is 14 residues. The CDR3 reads CASSLKTGWVEAFF. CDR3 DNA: TGTGCCAGCAGCTTAAAAACAGGGTGGGTTGAAGCTTTCTTT.